This T cell receptor beta chain was sequenced during a study of somatic mutations in cytotoxic T cells in rheumatoid arthritis. Study-level information: Before any treatment began, about 27 ml EDTA peripheral blood was collected from patients right after diagnosis. General observations from the study: Compared with age-matched healthy controls, rheumatoid arthritis patients did not differ significantly in CD8+ T-cell clonality. With 60 or so patients examined, fewer than 10 had a largest CD8+ clone exceeding 20% of CD8+ cells.

About this clone: Its antigen is not known.

Assay used: immunoSEQ multiplex PCR; TCRdb lists only in-frame clones, some missing. The sample holds 15,000 to 20,000 clones, 85% seen once. The sequence was obtained from a woman aged 40 to 50 with rheumatoid arthritis. Sequenced material: CD8+ T cells sorted from blood.

The CDR3 protein is CASSTTTEGVTQHF. The CDR3 DNA sequence: TGTGCCAGCAGCACGACTACCGAGGGGGTGACCCAGCATTTT. The rearrangement uses TRBV7-8 and TRBJ1-5; D perhaps matches TRBD1 (6 bases). CDR3 length: 14 residues. Germline V lookup: CDR1 SGHVS, CDR2 FQNEAQ. V was cut by 5 bases and J by 11 bases, with 19 bases left in between.